Listed below are T cell receptor beta chains from one sample, sequenced in a study of blood T cell repertoires in COVID-19. Clones were sequenced by immunoSEQ multiplex PCR, and TCRdb holds only the in-frame ones, with some missing. In the table there are 250,000 to 300,000 clones, 89% of which are singletons. The specimen was peripheral blood. The receptors were sampled from a woman in her thirties or forties who had recovered from COVID-19. Each CDR3 is given with its conserved first and last residue. Each record gives: V gene, J gene, D gene, clone size, CDR3 DNA, CDR3 protein. D genes are given only for firm matches. Size values are once, few and many counts, or a class for expanded clones, and some rows have none.

TRBV6-5,TRBJ2-5,.,once,TGTGCCAGCAGTTATGGAGGACTGGCGACCCAGTACTTC,CASSYGGLATQYF
TRBV19,TRBJ1-6,TRBD1,.,TGTGCCAGTAGTTCCGAGGGACAGGGATCGTCACCCCTCCACTTT,CASSSEGQGSSPLHF
TRBV19,TRBJ1-5,.,.,TGTGCCAGTAGGGTCAGTGATCAGCCCCAGCATTTT,CASRVSDQPQHF
TRBV3-1/TRBV3-2,TRBJ2-5,TRBD2,.,TGTGCCAGCAGCCAGAGGGGAGGGGAGACCCAGTACTTC,CASSQRGGETQYF
TRBV11-2,TRBJ1-6,.,once,TGTGCCAGCAGCTTACAGGGAAGAAATTCACCCCTCCACTTT,CASSLQGRNSPLHF
TRBV6-5,TRBJ2-1,TRBD1,once,TGTGCCAGCAGGGGGACAGCTTACAATGAGCAGTTCTTC,CASRGTAYNEQFF
TRBV28,TRBJ1-2,.,once,TGTGCCAGCAGCATCAACAGGGTAGTCTATGGCTACACCTTC,CASSINRVVYGYTF
TRBV12-3/TRBV12-4,TRBJ1-1,.,.,TGTGCCAGCAGTTTAACAGGGCACACTGAAGCTTTCTTT,CASSLTGHTEAFF
TRBV6-5,TRBJ2-7,TRBD1,.,TGTGCCAGCAGTTACACAAACAGGGGTTCCTACGAGCAGTACTTC,CASSYTNRGSYEQYF
TRBV28,TRBJ2-7,.,.,TGTGCCAGCAGTTTCCCAGGCTACGAGCAGTACTTC,CASSFPGYEQYF
TRBV7-2,TRBJ2-3,TRBD2,.,TGTGCCAGCAGCCCGCGGCGGGGGGGCGGGGGAGATACGCAGTATTTT,CASSPRRGGGGDTQYF
TRBV2,TRBJ1-4,.,.,TGTGCCAGCAACCTGCGGGAAGATAATGAAAAACTGTTTTTT,CASNLREDNEKLFF
TRBV5-1,TRBJ1-1,.,.,TGCGCCAGCAGCTTTTCACAGGGGAACACTGAAGCTTTCTTT,CASSFSQGNTEAFF
TRBV6-5,TRBJ2-7,.,.,TGTGCCAGCAGTTACTCGTTTAGGGGCCACGAGCAGTACTTC,CASSYSFRGHEQYF
TRBV11-2,TRBJ1-4,.,.,TGTGCCAGCAGCCTTGGACACGCAACTAATGAAAAACTGTTTTTT,CASSLGHATNEKLFF
TRBV18,TRBJ1-4,.,once,TGTGCCAGCTCACCATCCACCAACCGACTCGCAACTAATGAAAAACTGTTTTTT,CASSPSTNRLATNEKLFF
TRBV5-1,TRBJ2-7,.,.,TGCGCCAGCAGCTTTGGACAGACGGCTATCTACGAGCAGTACTTC,CASSFGQTAIYEQYF
TRBV19,TRBJ1-1,.,.,TGTGCCAGTAGTATCTTTTCGAACACTGAAGCTTTCTTT,CASSIFSNTEAFF
TRBV18,TRBJ2-7,.,.,TGTGCCAGCTCACGATCGACGGGGAACTACGAGCAGTACTTC,CASSRSTGNYEQYF
TRBV19,TRBJ2-2,TRBD2,.,TGTGCCAGTAGGGGCGGGAGGAGAACCGGGGAGCTGTTTTTT,CASRGGRRTGELFF
TRBV6-2/TRBV6-3,TRBJ2-1,TRBD2,once,TGTGCCAGCAGTATCCGACTAGCGGGTTACAATGAGCAGTTCTTC,CASSIRLAGYNEQFF
TRBV5-6,TRBJ2-3,.,.,TGTGCCAGCAGCTTTCCAGGGACAGATACGCAGTATTTT,CASSFPGTDTQYF
TRBV11-3,TRBJ2-5,.,.,TGTGCCAGCAGCTTATCTAGTCTACAGGCAATCCAAGAGACCCAGTACTTC,CASSLSSLQAIQETQYF
TRBV6-1,TRBJ2-5,.,.,TGTGCCAGCAGTGAATTCCGAGGCAGGGCAGAGACCCAGTACTTC,CASSEFRGRAETQYF
TRBV6-5,TRBJ2-4,TRBD2,.,TGTGCCAGCAGTTACTCAAGACTAGCGGGAGAGTCGTACTTC,CASSYSRLAGESYF
TRBV27,TRBJ2-5,.,.,TGTGCCAGCAGTTTAATGGTGGGGGGTTATGAGACCCAGTACTTC,CASSLMVGGYETQYF
TRBV3-1/TRBV3-2,TRBJ2-7,TRBD2,.,TGTGCCAGCAGCACGCGGGGGGCTCGAGACGAGCAGTACTTC,CASSTRGARDEQYF
TRBV5-6,TRBJ2-2,TRBD1,.,TGTGCCAGCAGTTACGGGACAGGGACCGGGGAGCTGTTTTTT,CASSYGTGTGELFF
TRBV19,TRBJ1-2,.,.,TGTGCCAGTAGTATGCGGCAGCGAGATATCTATGGCTACACCTTC,CASSMRQRDIYGYTF
TRBV15,TRBJ1-5,.,.,TGTGCCACCAGGACTGAGAGCAATCAGCCCCAGCATTTT,CATRTESNQPQHF
TRBV5-6,TRBJ1-1,.,.,TGTGCCAGCAGCCTGCGTGGGGGCCTAGGCACTGAAGCTTTCTTT,CASSLRGGLGTEAFF
TRBV11-2,TRBJ2-1,.,.,TGTGCCAGCAGCTTAATTCCCGGACAGATGAACAATGAGCAGTTCTTC,CASSLIPGQMNNEQFF
TRBV5-1,TRBJ2-2,.,.,TGCGCCAGCAGCTCGCGTCCTAGCGAAAACACCGGGGAGCTGTTTTTT,CASSSRPSENTGELFF
TRBV12-3/TRBV12-4,TRBJ2-4,.,once,TGTGCCAGCAGTTTCCTCAGGGACATTCAGTACTTC,CASSFLRDIQYF
TRBV30,TRBJ2-4,.,.,TGTGCCTGGGACCAGGCTCTAGCCAAAAACATTCAGTACTTC,CAWDQALAKNIQYF
TRBV5-1,TRBJ2-3,.,.,TGCGCCAGCAGCTTGGACAGGCCACGGGATACGCAGTATTTT,CASSLDRPRDTQYF
TRBV21-1,TRBJ2-1,.,.,TGTGCCAGCAGCAAAGATAGTAGGGAGACCTACAATGAGCAGTTCTTC,CASSKDSRETYNEQFF
TRBV12-3/TRBV12-4,TRBJ1-1,.,.,TGTGCCAGCAGTTTAGTTAGAAACACTGAAGCTTTCTTT,CASSLVRNTEAFF
TRBV15,TRBJ2-3,TRBD1,.,TGTGCCGCCAGCAGAGGACAGACAGGGCTTCTCACAGATACGCAGTATTTT,CAASRGQTGLLTDTQYF
TRBV5-1,TRBJ2-3,.,.,TGCGCCAGGACCGGGACTTCTAGCACAGATACGCAGTATTTT,CARTGTSSTDTQYF
TRBV25-1,TRBJ2-1,TRBD2,once,TGTGCCAGCAGTGAAGCAGCGGGAGACTTCTACAATGAGCAGTTCTTC,CASSEAAGDFYNEQFF
TRBV9,TRBJ1-3,TRBD1,.,TGTGCCAGCAGCCCCCAAGGGGGCTATGGAAACACCATATATTTT,CASSPQGGYGNTIYF
TRBV28,TRBJ2-2,.,once,TGTGCCAGCAGCCCAGGCCGTACCGGGGAGCTGTTTTTT,CASSPGRTGELFF
TRBV11-2,TRBJ1-1,.,.,TGTGCCAGCAGCTTACAGGGTGGGAACACTGAAGCTTTCTTT,CASSLQGGNTEAFF
TRBV11-3,TRBJ2-2,.,.,TGTGCCAGCGGAAAAGGTGGAGCCGGGGAGCTGTTTTTT,CASGKGGAGELFF
TRBV5-4,TRBJ2-7,TRBD2,.,TGTGCCAGCAGTCATCCTAGCGGGGGGGCCAAAGAGCAGTACTTC,CASSHPSGGAKEQYF
TRBV7-2,TRBJ1-2,TRBD1,.,TGTGCCAGCAGCTCCCGGGACAGGGTGGTGAACTATGGCTACACCTTC,CASSSRDRVVNYGYTF
TRBV30,TRBJ2-2,TRBD2,.,TGTGCCTGGAACCCAGCGGGAGGCTGGGAGCTGTTTTTT,CAWNPAGGWELFF
TRBV6-2/TRBV6-3,TRBJ2-7,.,.,TGTGCCAGCAGTTACTCTCGAATAGTGGGGCGGGGCGAGCAGTACTTC,CASSYSRIVGRGEQYF
TRBV19,TRBJ2-1,TRBD2,.,TGTGCCAGTAGTGCGGGACTAAGAAACAATGAGCAGTTCTTC,CASSAGLRNNEQFF
TRBV29-1,TRBJ2-5,.,.,TGCAGCGCCGACTCGGAGGTCCAAGAGACCCAGTACTTC,CSADSEVQETQYF
TRBV28,TRBJ2-1,.,.,TGTGCCAGCTCGATTGCAGGGGCTCTAAATGAGCAGTTCTTC,CASSIAGALNEQFF
TRBV5-1,TRBJ2-1,.,.,TGCGCCAGCAGGAAGGGCGGGGGCCTAAACAATGAGCAGTTCTTC,CASRKGGGLNNEQFF
TRBV21-1,TRBJ1-6,.,.,TGTGCCAGCAGCAGGGAGGGCAAGGGTTCACCCCTCCACTTT,CASSREGKGSPLHF